By share, the clone carrying this T cell receptor beta chain counts as medium-sized. The record originates from a study of T cells after yellow fever vaccination. About the study: Staining for CD3, CD45RA, CCR7 and CD95 enabled sorting of EM, EMRA, CM and Tscm memory subsets. Study-wide results and limits: Weaker overall, the secondary response nonetheless peaked faster (day 5 versus 15). Post-booster reappearance was seen for most primary-vaccination clones (nearly 97% CD4, about 88% CD8).

The CDR3 runs to 15 residues. CDR1 is DFQATT, CDR2 SNEGSKA, per germline (reference sequence). V was trimmed by 1 base and J by 6 bases, leaving 16 bases between them. MiXCR was run by TCRdb on the 5' RACE reads, yielding one entry per CDR3 protein. The sample shows about 25,000 distinct CDR3 sequences, 3% to 4% of them seen only once. The rearrangement joins TRBV20-1 to TRBJ2-1; D is tentatively TRBD1 or TRBD2 (5 bases each). The input for sequencing was PBMCs, either bulk or a sorted T-cell subset (CD4+, CD8+, memory, or dextramer-sorted; not recorded which), taken more than 35 days after the first yellow fever vaccination. This TCR was recovered from a man between 18 and 35 years old who received the YFV17D yellow fever vaccine. The CDR3 here is CSARAGPQSGNEQFF. DNA for the CDR3: TGCAGTGCTAGAGCGGGACCCCAATCGGGCAATGAGCAGTTCTTC.